Given below is one T cell receptor beta chain in context. Its target is not known. The CDR3 regions of TCR beta were amplified from RNA transcripts. First-round RT-PCR of the TCR CDR3 relied on the HTBI primer set. Each CDR3 protein gets one entry after TCRdb re-called the multiplex PCR reads with MiXCR. In the table there are approximately 620,000 distinct CDR3 sequences, approximately 14% of which are singletons. The diagnostic basis comprised clinical symptoms, serum thyroxine and TRAb, thyroid ultrasound and orbital computed tomography. These data come from a study of T cells in Graves' hyperthyroidism and ophthalmopathy. The CDR3 has 14 amino acids. The V gene lost 2 bases and the J gene lost 2 bases, with 7 bases spanning the gap. Looked up from germline, CDR1 is MNHNS and CDR2 is SASEGT. Study results and limitations: Stable hyperthyroidism and ophthalmopathy were separated using 13 V-J signatures. The model anticipated ophthalmopathy a median approximately six months pre-onset.

The chain employs TRBV6-1 and TRBJ1-5, with D possibly being TRBD1 (5 bases). The receptor's source is a woman in her twenties or thirties with Graves' hyperthyroidism that later progressed to Graves' ophthalmopathy. The material sequenced was blood. The CDR3 DNA follows: TGTGCCAGCAGTGAATTGACAGGCAATCAGCCCCAGCATTTT. Translating gives CASSELTGNQPQHF.